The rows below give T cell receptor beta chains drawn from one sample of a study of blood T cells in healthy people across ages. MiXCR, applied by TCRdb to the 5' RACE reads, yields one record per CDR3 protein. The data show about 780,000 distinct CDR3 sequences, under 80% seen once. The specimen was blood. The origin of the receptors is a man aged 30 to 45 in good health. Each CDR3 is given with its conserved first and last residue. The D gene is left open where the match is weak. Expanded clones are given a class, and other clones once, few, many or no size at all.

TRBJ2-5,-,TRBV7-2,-,TGTGCCAGCAGCTGGGGGTGGGGGGGGCTTGAGACCCAGTACTTC,CASSWGWGGLETQYF
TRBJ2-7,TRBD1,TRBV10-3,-,TGTGCCATCGGGGGACAGAGTCTCTCCTACGAGCAGTACTTC,CAIGGQSLSYEQYF
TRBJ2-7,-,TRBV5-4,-,TGTGCCAGCAGCTTGGTGGGGGAGATTTACGAGCAGTACTTC,CASSLVGEIYEQYF
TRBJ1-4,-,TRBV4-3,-,TGCGCCAGCAACCAAGACCCCAACAGGAAGGGGGAAAAACTGTTTTTT,CASNQDPNRKGEKLFF
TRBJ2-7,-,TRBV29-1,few,TGCAGCGTTCGAGAGGGCGTCTTCTACGAGCAGTACTTC,CSVREGVFYEQYF
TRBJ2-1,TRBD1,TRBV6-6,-,TGTGCCAGCAGGGACAGGGGGGGACACAATGAGCAGTTCTTC,CASRDRGGHNEQFF
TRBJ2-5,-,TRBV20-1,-,TGCAGTGCGACCCTAACCGCAGAAGGGGGGGCCGGTGAGACCCAGTACTTC,CSATLTAEGGAGETQYF
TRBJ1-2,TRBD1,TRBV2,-,TGTGCCACCACGACAGGGGTCGGCTATGGCCACACCTTC,CATTTGVGYGHTF
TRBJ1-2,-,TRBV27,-,TGTGCCAGCAGCTCCGGGACACTCGGGGGCTACACCTTC,CASSSGTLGGYTF
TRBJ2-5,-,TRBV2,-,TGTGCCAGCATACTGCGAGGTTCGCGGTTCCAAGAGACCCAGTACTTC,CASILRGSRFQETQYF
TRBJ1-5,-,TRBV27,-,TGTGCCAGCAGTTTGCGGGGGTCGGACACCTCCCAGCATTTT,CASSLRGSDTSQHF
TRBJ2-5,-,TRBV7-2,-,TGTGCCAGCAGCTTATTCTCGGTAGTAGTAGAGACCCAGTACTTC,CASSLFSVVVETQYF
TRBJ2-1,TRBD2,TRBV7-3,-,TGTGCCAGCAGCCCGGGACTAGCGGGGCCTTCCTACAATGAGCAGTTCTTC,CASSPGLAGPSYNEQFF
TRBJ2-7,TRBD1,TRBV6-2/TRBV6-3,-,TGTGCCAGCAGTTACCTAATAGGATTGGGACAGGTGGTATACGAGCAGTACTTC,CASSYLIGLGQVVYEQYF
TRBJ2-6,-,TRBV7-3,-,TGTGCCAGCAGCTTAGGCCTTCCAGTTTCCTCTGGGGCCAACGTCCTGACTTTC,CASSLGLPVSSGANVLTF
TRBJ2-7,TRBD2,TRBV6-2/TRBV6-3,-,TGTGCCAGCAGTCAGCCGGGACTAGCTACCTACGAGCAGTACTTC,CASSQPGLATYEQYF
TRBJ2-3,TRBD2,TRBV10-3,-,TGTGCCATCAGTGAGACAGAGCGGGGGGGGACAGATACGCAGTATTTT,CAISETERGGTDTQYF
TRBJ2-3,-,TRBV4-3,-,TGCGCCAGCAGCCAGAACGTTGCAGGTCTTGGAACAGATACGCAGTATTTT,CASSQNVAGLGTDTQYF
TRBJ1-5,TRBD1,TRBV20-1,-,TGCAGTGCCCTGACAGGGCTGGATAGCAATCAGCCCCAGCATTTT,CSALTGLDSNQPQHF
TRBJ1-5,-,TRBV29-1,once,TGCAGCGTTGTGGCGGCAGGCAATCAGCCCCAGCATTTT,CSVVAAGNQPQHF
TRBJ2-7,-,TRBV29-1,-,TGCAGCGGTGGGGGTTCGCCTTACGAGCAGTACTTC,CSGGGSPYEQYF
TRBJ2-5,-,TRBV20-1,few,TGCAGTGCGACGCTAGTGACACAAGCCCAAGAGACCCAGTACTTC,CSATLVTQAQETQYF
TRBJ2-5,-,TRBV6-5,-,TGTGCCAGCAGTTACGGGACCAAAGAGACCCAGTACTTC,CASSYGTKETQYF
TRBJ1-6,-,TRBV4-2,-,TGTGCCAGCAGCCACCAGGGTGGGGATAATTCACCCCTCCACTTT,CASSHQGGDNSPLHF
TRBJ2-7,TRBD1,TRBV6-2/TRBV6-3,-,TGTGCCAGCAGTTACTCGGAGACAGGGGGCCTCTACGAGCAGTACTTC,CASSYSETGGLYEQYF
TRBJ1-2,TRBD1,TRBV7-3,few,TGTGCCAGCAGCTTGGGGGACAGGCCTAACTATGGCTACACCTTC,CASSLGDRPNYGYTF
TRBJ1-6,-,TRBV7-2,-,TGTGCCAGCAGCTTAGACCTGCTGGGATCACCCCTCCACTTT,CASSLDLLGSPLHF
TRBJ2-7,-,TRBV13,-,TGTGCCTGCAGCCAGACAGAGGGCCCCTACGAGCAGTACTTC,CACSQTEGPYEQYF
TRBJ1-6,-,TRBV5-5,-,TGTGCCAGCAGTGGAGGGTTGAATTCACCCCTCCACTTT,CASSGGLNSPLHF
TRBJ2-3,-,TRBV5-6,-,TGTGCCAGCAGCTTGTATGGGTGGGCGAGCACCGATACGCAGTATTTT,CASSLYGWASTDTQYF
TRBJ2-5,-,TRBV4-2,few,TGTGCCAGCAGCCAGGGCAGCCAAGAGACCCAGTACTTC,CASSQGSQETQYF
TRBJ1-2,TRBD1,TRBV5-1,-,TGCGCCAGCAGCCCGGACCCGGGACAGGGGGCTTTGGGGTATGGCTACACCTTC,CASSPDPGQGALGYGYTF
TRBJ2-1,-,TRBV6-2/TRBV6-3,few,TGTGCCAGCACCGAGGGCAGGGTCAGTGAGCAGTTCTTC,CASTEGRVSEQFF
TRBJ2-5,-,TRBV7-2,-,TGTGCCAGCAGCTTCGAGACACCCCAAGAGACCCAGTACTTC,CASSFETPQETQYF
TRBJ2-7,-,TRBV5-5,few,TGTGCCAGCAGCTTAGAGCCGCAATACGAGCAGTACTTC,CASSLEPQYEQYF